A selection of T cell receptor beta chains follows, all from one sample in a study of CD8+ T cells in alopecia areata. Profiled with immunoSEQ multiplex PCR; TCRdb holds only in-frame clones, not every one. The sample has about 150,000 clones; around three fifths are singletons. Specimen: CD4+ T cells sorted from blood, collected at week 4, from a patient treated with tofacitinib. The receptors come from a human donor with alopecia areata. Each CDR3 is given with its conserved first and last residue. The order of the fields is D gene, clone size, V gene, J gene, CDR3 protein, CDR3 DNA. A D gene is named only where the DNA matches it firmly. Clone size is given for some rows only: seen once, a few or many times, or a class if the clone is expanded.

D gene: TRBD1; clone size: -; V gene: TRBV6-5; J gene: TRBJ2-1; CDR3 protein: CASSFDRGNEQFF; CDR3 DNA: TGTGCCAGCAGTTTTGACAGGGGGAATGAGCAGTTCTTC
D gene: TRBD2; clone size: once; V gene: TRBV29-1; J gene: TRBJ2-7; CDR3 protein: CSAGEGAYEQYF; CDR3 DNA: TGCAGCGCCGGGGAGGGAGCCTACGAGCAGTACTTC
D gene: -; clone size: -; V gene: TRBV9; J gene: TRBJ2-7; CDR3 protein: CASSVEAGSYEQYF; CDR3 DNA: TGTGCCAGCAGCGTAGAAGCAGGGTCCTACGAGCAGTACTTC
D gene: -; clone size: -; V gene: TRBV29-1; J gene: TRBJ2-1; CDR3 protein: CSVDSTRSKSKRYNEQFF; CDR3 DNA: TGCAGCGTTGATTCAACCCGGTCGAAAAGTAAAAGGTACAATGAGCAGTTCTTC
D gene: TRBD2; clone size: -; V gene: TRBV19; J gene: TRBJ2-7; CDR3 protein: CASSPQRGGYEQYF; CDR3 DNA: TGTGCCAGTAGCCCCCAGCGGGGGGGCTACGAGCAGTACTTC
D gene: TRBD1; clone size: -; V gene: TRBV27; J gene: TRBJ2-5; CDR3 protein: CASSLHRGERLQETQYF; CDR3 DNA: TGTGCCAGCAGTTTACACAGGGGGGAACGGTTGCAAGAGACCCAGTACTTC
D gene: -; clone size: -; V gene: TRBV9; J gene: TRBJ2-7; CDR3 protein: CASSVSEVRPYEQYF; CDR3 DNA: TGTGCCAGCAGCGTATCGGAGGTCCGGCCCTACGAGCAGTACTTC
D gene: TRBD1; clone size: -; V gene: TRBV29-1; J gene: TRBJ1-1; CDR3 protein: CSVLPGQGIITEAFF; CDR3 DNA: TGCAGCGTTCTTCCGGGACAGGGGATTATCACTGAAGCTTTCTTT
D gene: TRBD2; clone size: -; V gene: TRBV25-1; J gene: TRBJ2-5; CDR3 protein: CASTGLDEETQYF; CDR3 DNA: TGTGCCAGCACTGGACTAGATGAAGAGACCCAGTACTTC
D gene: -; clone size: -; V gene: TRBV30; J gene: TRBJ2-4; CDR3 protein: CAWSVRQGGKNIQYF; CDR3 DNA: TGTGCCTGGAGTGTACGGCAGGGGGGCAAAAACATTCAGTACTTC
D gene: TRBD1; clone size: -; V gene: TRBV7-9; J gene: TRBJ2-1; CDR3 protein: CASSFGQVEWFF; CDR3 DNA: TGTGCCAGCAGTTTTGGACAGGTAGAGTGGTTCTTC
D gene: -; clone size: -; V gene: TRBV5-1; J gene: TRBJ1-2; CDR3 protein: CASSPVQARSRTF; CDR3 DNA: TGCGCCAGCAGCCCGGTACAGGCCCGGAGTCGCACCTTC
D gene: -; clone size: -; V gene: TRBV6-5; J gene: TRBJ2-5; CDR3 protein: CASSSSEETQYF; CDR3 DNA: TGTGCCAGCAGTTCCTCCGAGGAGACCCAGTACTTC
D gene: TRBD1; clone size: -; V gene: TRBV5-6; J gene: TRBJ2-7; CDR3 protein: CASSLARTGRYEQYF; CDR3 DNA: TGTGCCAGCAGCTTGGCCAGGACAGGGAGGTACGAGCAGTACTTC
D gene: TRBD1; clone size: -; V gene: TRBV4-1; J gene: TRBJ2-1; CDR3 protein: CASRKGVGQGYNEQFF; CDR3 DNA: TGCGCCAGCAGGAAAGGGGTGGGACAGGGCTACAATGAGCAGTTCTTC
D gene: -; clone size: -; V gene: TRBV7-7; J gene: TRBJ2-1; CDR3 protein: CASSSRVGDEQFF; CDR3 DNA: TGTGCTAGCAGCTCCAGGGTAGGAGATGAGCAGTTCTTC
D gene: -; clone size: once; V gene: TRBV27; J gene: TRBJ1-2; CDR3 protein: CASSLLGLNPSGYTF; CDR3 DNA: TGTGCCAGCAGTTTATTAGGACTAAATCCGAGTGGCTACACCTTC
D gene: -; clone size: few; V gene: TRBV30; J gene: TRBJ2-3; CDR3 protein: CAWSVQANTQYF; CDR3 DNA: TGTGCCTGGAGTGTACAAGCTAATACGCAGTATTTT
D gene: TRBD2; clone size: -; V gene: TRBV23-1; J gene: TRBJ2-2; CDR3 protein: CASSQRGANTGELFF; CDR3 DNA: TGCGCCAGCAGTCAACGGGGGGCGAACACCGGGGAGCTGTTTTTT
D gene: -; clone size: -; V gene: TRBV25-1; J gene: TRBJ2-2; CDR3 protein: CASSKSGGANTGELFF; CDR3 DNA: TGTGCCAGCAGTAAATCGGGGGGCGCGAACACCGGGGAGCTGTTTTTT
D gene: -; clone size: -; V gene: TRBV29-1; J gene: TRBJ1-1; CDR3 protein: CSGGEGFATEAFF; CDR3 DNA: TGCAGCGGGGGCGAAGGGTTTGCCACTGAAGCTTTCTTT
D gene: -; clone size: -; V gene: TRBV20-1; J gene: TRBJ2-5; CDR3 protein: CSAQIETQYF; CDR3 DNA: TGCAGTGCCCAGATCGAGACCCAGTACTTC
D gene: -; clone size: -; V gene: TRBV5-6; J gene: TRBJ1-1; CDR3 protein: CASSFGPRTMNTEAFF; CDR3 DNA: TGTGCCAGCAGCTTTGGTCCCAGAACCATGAACACTGAAGCTTTCTTT
D gene: -; clone size: -; V gene: TRBV29-1; J gene: TRBJ1-2; CDR3 protein: CSVERTNGYTF; CDR3 DNA: TGCAGCGTTGAAAGAACGAATGGCTACACCTTC
D gene: TRBD1; clone size: few; V gene: TRBV5-1; J gene: TRBJ1-1; CDR3 protein: CASRLLTGGMNTEAFF; CDR3 DNA: TGCGCCAGCAGACTTTTAACAGGGGGCATGAACACTGAAGCTTTCTTT
D gene: -; clone size: once; V gene: TRBV14; J gene: TRBJ2-1; CDR3 protein: CASSQYRGSSYNEQFF; CDR3 DNA: TGTGCCAGCAGCCAATACAGAGGAAGCTCCTACAATGAGCAGTTCTTC
D gene: -; clone size: -; V gene: TRBV5-1; J gene: TRBJ1-5; CDR3 protein: CASSLAALNGGQPQHF; CDR3 DNA: TGCGCCAGCAGCTTGGCCGCTCTTAACGGAGGACAGCCCCAGCATTTT
D gene: TRBD1; clone size: -; V gene: TRBV5-8; J gene: TRBJ1-6; CDR3 protein: CASSLGGQGNSPLHF; CDR3 DNA: TGTGCCAGCAGCTTGGGGGGACAGGGAAATTCACCCCTCCACTTT
D gene: -; clone size: -; V gene: TRBV29-1; J gene: TRBJ1-5; CDR3 protein: CSVGDPGRQPQHF; CDR3 DNA: TGCAGCGTTGGAGACCCGGGAAGGCAGCCCCAGCATTTT
D gene: -; clone size: -; V gene: TRBV29-1; J gene: TRBJ1-5; CDR3 protein: CSVEVGGNQPQHF; CDR3 DNA: TGCAGCGTTGAGGTTGGGGGAAATCAGCCCCAGCATTTT
D gene: -; clone size: -; V gene: TRBV6-6; J gene: TRBJ2-5; CDR3 protein: CATTGYQETQYF; CDR3 DNA: TGTGCCACCACCGGATACCAAGAGACCCAGTACTTC
D gene: -; clone size: -; V gene: TRBV2; J gene: TRBJ2-7; CDR3 protein: CASRVGQGGTYEQYF; CDR3 DNA: TGTGCCAGCAGGGTAGGACAGGGAGGGACCTACGAGCAGTACTTC
D gene: TRBD1; clone size: -; V gene: TRBV29-1; J gene: TRBJ1-4; CDR3 protein: CSVVTGGNEKLFF; CDR3 DNA: TGCAGCGTGGTGACAGGGGGGAATGAAAAACTGTTTTTT